The TCR beta chain under discussion was sequenced for a study of spatial heterogeneity in lung cancer. Details on this clonotype: Antigen unknown.

Every cDNA TCR molecule received its own unique molecular identifier. A single record per CDR3 protein comes from TCRdb applying MiXCR to the 5' RACE reads. The sample records roughly 4,000 distinct CDR3 sequences, 10% being singletons. The study's findings and limits: Tracking of tumor mutation counts was seen in expanded intratumoral alpha and beta TCR counts. Expanded TCRs that were ubiquitous or regional had counts tracking ubiquitous and regional nonsynonymous mutations, respectively.

The time point here: sample taken at primary tumor resection. Samples were obtained from more than 70 donors, all untreated early-stage non-small cell lung cancer patients. Whole RNA, isolated from tumor, nontumor lung or frozen PBMC, was sequenced without prior sorting. Sequencing was performed on lung tumor tissue, taken at surgery. The TCR comes from a female donor with early-stage non-small cell lung cancer.

The CDR3 DNA reads as TGTGCCAGCAGCTTAGTAACAGGGGAGAACTATGGCTACACCTTC. It is translated as CASSLVTGENYGYTF. The rearrangement joins TRBV7-2 to TRBJ1-2; 7 bases align to TRBD1. Germline trimming cut 1 base from V and 2 bases from J; bases unmatched to any gene: 4. Germline V CDR1 and CDR2: SGHTA, FQGNSA. This CDR3 has 15 residues.